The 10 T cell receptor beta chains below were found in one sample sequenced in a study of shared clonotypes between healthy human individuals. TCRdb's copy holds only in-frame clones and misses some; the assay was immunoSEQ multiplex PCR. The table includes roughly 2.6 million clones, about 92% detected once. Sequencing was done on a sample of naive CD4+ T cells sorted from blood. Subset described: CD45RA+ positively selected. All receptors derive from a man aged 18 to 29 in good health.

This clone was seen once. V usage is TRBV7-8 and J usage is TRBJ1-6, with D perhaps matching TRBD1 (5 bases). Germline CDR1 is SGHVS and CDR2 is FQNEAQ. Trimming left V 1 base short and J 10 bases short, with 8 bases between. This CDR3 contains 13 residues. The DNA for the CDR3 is TGTGCCAGCAGCTTAGACGGGGGGTCACCCCTCCACTTT. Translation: CASSLDGGSPLHF.

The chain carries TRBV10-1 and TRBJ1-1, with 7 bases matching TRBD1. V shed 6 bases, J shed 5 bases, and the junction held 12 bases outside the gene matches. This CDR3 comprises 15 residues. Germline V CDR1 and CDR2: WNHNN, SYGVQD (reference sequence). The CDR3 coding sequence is TGCGCCAGCAGCCGGGAAAATACAGGGGTGACTGAAGCTTTCTTT. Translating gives CASSRENTGVTEAFF.

CDR3 sequence (DNA): TGTGCCAGCAGCCCACAGACAGGGGGAGAGGCTGAAGCTTTCTTT. This gives the protein CASSPQTGGEAEAFF. The chain employs TRBV5-5 and TRBJ1-1, with TRBD1 matching 9 bases. The CDR3 consists of 15 residues. With 4 bases clipped from V and 6 bases from J, the junction kept 10 bases outside the gene matches. CDR1 is SGHKS, CDR2 YYEKEE, per germline (reference sequence). Variable domain in full (rest from reference TRBV5-5 and TRBJ1-1): DAGVTQSPTHLIKTRGQQVTLRCSPISGHKSVSWYQQVLGQGPQFIFQYYEKEERGRGNFPDRFSARQFPNYSSELNVNALLLGDSALYLCASSPQTGGEAEAFFGQGTRLTVV.

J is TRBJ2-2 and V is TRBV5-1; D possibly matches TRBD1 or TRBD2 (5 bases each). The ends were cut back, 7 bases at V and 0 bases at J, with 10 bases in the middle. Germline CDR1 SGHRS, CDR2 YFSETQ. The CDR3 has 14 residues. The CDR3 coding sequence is TGCGCCAGCGAAGGGACCGCGAACACCGGGGAGCTGTTTTTT. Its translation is CASEGTANTGELFF. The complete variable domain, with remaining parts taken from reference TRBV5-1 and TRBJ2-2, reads KAGVTQTPRYLIKTRGQQVTLSCSPISGHRSVSWYQQTPGQGLQFLFEYFSETQRNKGNFPGRFSGRQFSNSRSEMNVSTLELGDSALYLCASEGTANTGELFFGEGSRLTVL.

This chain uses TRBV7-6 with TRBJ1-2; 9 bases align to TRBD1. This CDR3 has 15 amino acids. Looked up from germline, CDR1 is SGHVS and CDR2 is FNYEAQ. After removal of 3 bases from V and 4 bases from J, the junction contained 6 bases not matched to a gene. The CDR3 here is CASSLTGTGFYGYTF. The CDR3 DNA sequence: TGTGCCAGCAGCTTGACCGGGACAGGGTTCTATGGCTACACCTTC.

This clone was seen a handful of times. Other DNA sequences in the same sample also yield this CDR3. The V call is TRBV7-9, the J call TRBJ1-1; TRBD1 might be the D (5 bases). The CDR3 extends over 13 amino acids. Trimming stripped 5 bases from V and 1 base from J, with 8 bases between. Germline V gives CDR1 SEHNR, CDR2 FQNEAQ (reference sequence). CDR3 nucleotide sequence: TGTGCCAGCAGCCTTACAGGGAACACTGAAGCTTTCTTT. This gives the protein CASSLTGNTEAFF.

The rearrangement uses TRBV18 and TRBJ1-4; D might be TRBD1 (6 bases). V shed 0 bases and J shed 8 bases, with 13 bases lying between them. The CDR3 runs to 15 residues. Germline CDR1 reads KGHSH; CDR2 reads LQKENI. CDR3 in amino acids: CASSPPAGQGEKLFF. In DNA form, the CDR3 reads TGTGCCAGCTCACCACCGGCGGGGCAGGGGGAAAAACTGTTTTTT.

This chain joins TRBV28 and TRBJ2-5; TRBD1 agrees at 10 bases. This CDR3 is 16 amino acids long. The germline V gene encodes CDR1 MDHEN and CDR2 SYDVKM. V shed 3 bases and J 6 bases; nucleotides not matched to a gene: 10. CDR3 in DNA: TGTGCCAGCAGTTTTATGGGGACAGGGGTCTGGAAGACCCAGTACTTC. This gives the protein CASSFMGTGVWKTQYF.

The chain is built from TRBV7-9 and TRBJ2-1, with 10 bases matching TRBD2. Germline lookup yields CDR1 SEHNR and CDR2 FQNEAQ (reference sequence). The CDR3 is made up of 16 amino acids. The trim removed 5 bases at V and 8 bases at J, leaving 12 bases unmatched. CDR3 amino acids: CASSPVRASGSDEQFF. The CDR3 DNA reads TGTGCCAGCAGCCCCGTCCGGGCTAGCGGGAGTGATGAGCAGTTCTTC.

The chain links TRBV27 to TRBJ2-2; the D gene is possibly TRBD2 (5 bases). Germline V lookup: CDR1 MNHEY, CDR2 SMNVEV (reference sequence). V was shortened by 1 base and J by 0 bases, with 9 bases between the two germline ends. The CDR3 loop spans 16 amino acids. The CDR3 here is CASSLYGNANTGELFF. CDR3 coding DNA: TGTGCCAGCAGTTTATACGGGAACGCGAACACCGGGGAGCTGTTTTTT.